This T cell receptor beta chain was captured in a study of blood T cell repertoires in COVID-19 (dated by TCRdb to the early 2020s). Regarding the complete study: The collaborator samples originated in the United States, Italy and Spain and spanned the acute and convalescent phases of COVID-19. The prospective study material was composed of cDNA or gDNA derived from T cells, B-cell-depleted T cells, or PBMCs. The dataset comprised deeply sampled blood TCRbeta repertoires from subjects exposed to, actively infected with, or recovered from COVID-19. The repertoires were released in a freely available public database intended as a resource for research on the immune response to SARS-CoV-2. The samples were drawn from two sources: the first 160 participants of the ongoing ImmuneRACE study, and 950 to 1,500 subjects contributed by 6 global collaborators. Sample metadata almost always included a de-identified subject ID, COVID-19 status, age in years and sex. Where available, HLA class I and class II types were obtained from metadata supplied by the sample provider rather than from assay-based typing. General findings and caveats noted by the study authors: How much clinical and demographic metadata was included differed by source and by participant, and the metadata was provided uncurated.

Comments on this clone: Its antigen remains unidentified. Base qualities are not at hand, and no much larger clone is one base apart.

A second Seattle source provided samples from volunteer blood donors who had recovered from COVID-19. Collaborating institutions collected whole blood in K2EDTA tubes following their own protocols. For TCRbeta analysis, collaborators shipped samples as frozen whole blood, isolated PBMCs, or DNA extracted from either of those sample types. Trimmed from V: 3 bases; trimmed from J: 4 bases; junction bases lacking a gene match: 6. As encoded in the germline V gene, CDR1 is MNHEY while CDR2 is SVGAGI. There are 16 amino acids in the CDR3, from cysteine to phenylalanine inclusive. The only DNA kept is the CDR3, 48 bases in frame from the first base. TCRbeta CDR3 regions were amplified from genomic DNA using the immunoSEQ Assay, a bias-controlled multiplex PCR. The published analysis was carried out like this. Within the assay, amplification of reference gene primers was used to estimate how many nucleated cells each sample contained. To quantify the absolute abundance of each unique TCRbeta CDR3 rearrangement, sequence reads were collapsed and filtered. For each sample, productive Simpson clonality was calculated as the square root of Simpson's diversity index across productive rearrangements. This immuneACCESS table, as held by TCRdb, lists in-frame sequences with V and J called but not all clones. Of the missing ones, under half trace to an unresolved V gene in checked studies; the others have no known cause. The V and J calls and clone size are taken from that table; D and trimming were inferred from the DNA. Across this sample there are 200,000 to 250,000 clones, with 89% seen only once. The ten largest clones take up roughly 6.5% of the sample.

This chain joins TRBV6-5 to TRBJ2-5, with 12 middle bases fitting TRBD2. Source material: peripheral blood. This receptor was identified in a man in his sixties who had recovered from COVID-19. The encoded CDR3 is CASSYPGTSGSETQYF. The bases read TGTGCCAGCAGTTATCCCGGGACTAGCGGGTCAGAGACCCAGTACTTC.